The 14 T cell receptor beta chains below were found in one sample sequenced in a study of CD8+ T cells in alopecia areata. After pooling, cutaneous lymph node cells were sorted with CD4, CD8alpha, NKG2D, NKG2ACE and other markers. Sequencing used cDNA as its template, made by extracting RNA and reverse transcribing it. Generated by immunoSEQ multiplex PCR, the TCRdb table keeps only in-frame clones and is missing some. There are roughly 260,000 clones in the sample, none observed a single time. Sample: CD4+ T cells sorted from a lymph node. The source of these receptors is a C3H/HeJ mouse with alopecia areata. Strain haplotype (MHC): H2-k.

This clone showed up just a few times. Gene and germline names: mouse. Read data end 4 residues before the CDR3 end; the end is taken from the germline J gene. The gene calls are TRBV5 and TRBJ2-2; 12 nucleotides align to TRBD2. V lost 1 base and J lost 0; bases outside the gene matches: 6. This CDR3 is 19 amino acids long. The germline gives CDR1 LGHNA, CDR2 YNLKQL (reference sequence). The CDR3 protein is CASSQADWGGISNTGQLYF. The CDR3 bases that were read are TGTGCCAGCAGCCAAGCGGACTGGGGGGGGATATCAAACACCGGG.

This clone occurred a few times. Germline and genes: mouse. The CDR3 end lies 4 residues beyond the end of the read and is filled in from the germline J gene. This chain connects TRBV19 to TRBJ2-3, with D unclear. This CDR3 contains 13 residues. Trimming stripped 5 bases from V and 0 bases from J, with 7 bases between. Germline CDR1 reads FNHDT; CDR2 reads SITEND (reference sequence). CDR3 protein: CASSPPSAETLYF. Incomplete CDR3 DNA: TGTGCCAGCAGCCCCCCTAGTGCAGAA.

In regard to this clone: The listed genes are named as in mouse. From the germline J gene comes the end of the CDR3, since the read stops 4 residues before it. Other DNA sequences in this sample translate to the same CDR3. J is TRBJ2-7 and V is TRBV13-3; perhaps TRBD1 as D (6 bases). Per germline, CDR1 NNHDY and CDR2 SYVADS. The length of the CDR3 is 13 residues. CDR3 bases read: TGTGCCAGCAGTGATGCAGGGGATTAT. Residues: CASSDAGDY. The full CDR3 reads CASSDAGDYEQYF.

Note on this clone: The genes and germline here are from mouse. Sequencing ends 4 residues short of the CDR3 end; the germline J gene provides the rest. This chain links TRBV13-1 with TRBJ2-4; D might be TRBD1 (5 bases). CDR1 is NSHNY and CDR2 is SYGAGN in the germline V gene. The CDR3 runs 13 residues. The CDR3 region is CASSVQGGNTLYF. The CDR3 DNA, read in part, is TGTGCCAGCAGTGTTCAGGGTGGAAAC.

As concerns this clone: The listed genes are named as in mouse. Coverage ceases 4 residues before the CDR3 finishes, and the germline J gene fills in the end. This sequence joins TRBV1 and TRBJ2-3, with D possibly being TRBD1 (5 bases). V was cut by 8 bases and J by 1 base, with 16 bases left in between. There are 15 residues in the CDR3. The germline CDR1 and CDR2 sequences are NSQYPW and LRSPGD (reference sequence). The CDR3 loop is CTCFRGEGGAETLYF. The CDR3 bases that were read are TGCACCTGCTTCCGAGGGGAGGGAGGTGCAGAA.

A remark on this clone: The gene names given are mouse names. The read terminates 4 residues ahead of where the CDR3 ends, so the germline J gene completes it. The chain links TRBV12-1 to TRBJ1-2; D possibly corresponds to TRBD1 (5 bases). The CDR3 is 14 residues long. Germline V gene sequence: CDR1 SGHSN, CDR2 HYEKVE. The CDR3 sequence: CASSLVAGWTDYTF. The part of the CDR3 DNA that was read is TGTGCCAGCTCTCTCGTGGCAGGGTGGACC.

Concerning this clone itself: The genes are named according to mouse. The read terminates 4 residues ahead of where the CDR3 ends, so the germline J gene completes it. The V and J genes are TRBV13-3 and TRBJ2-3, with D unresolved. V lost 8 bases, J lost 0 bases, and 7 bases lay in between. The CDR3 sequence is 12 residues long. Germline CDR1 NNHDY, CDR2 SYVADS. Partial CDR3 DNA: TGTGCCAGGACAACTAGTGCAGAA. Translating it yields CARTTSAE. The whole CDR3 reads CARTTSAETLYF.

As concerns this clone: Gene and germline names: mouse. The read stops 4 residues short of the end of the CDR3; the missing end is completed from the germline J gene. The rearrangement joins TRBV19 to TRBJ2-5, with a tentative D call TRBD2 (6 bases). V gave up 4 bases and J gave up 0 bases, with 12 bases separating them. Germline CDR1 reads FNHDT; CDR2 reads SITEND (reference sequence). The CDR3 is made up of 15 amino acids. CDR3 DNA (partial): TGTGCCAGCAGTCCCGGGACTTATAACCAAGAC. Its protein is CASSPGTYNQD. The whole CDR3 protein reads CASSPGTYNQDTQYF.

Notes on this clone: Gene names are the mouse ones. The read gets to within 4 residues of the CDR3 end, and the germline J gene fills in the rest. This chain links TRBV19 with TRBJ2-3; D not certain. Deletions cut 5 bases from V and 0 bases from J, with 7 bases between. The CDR3 spans 13 residues. CDR1 is FNHDT, CDR2 SITEND, per germline (reference sequence). CDR3 loop: CASSYSSAETLYF. The part of the CDR3 DNA that was read is TGTGCCAGCAGCTACTCTAGTGCAGAA. The whole variable domain, remainder taken from reference TRBV19 and TRBJ2-3, is GGIITQTPKFLIGQEGQKLTLKCQQNFNHDTMYWYRQDSGKGLRLIYYSITENDLQKGDLSEGYDASREKKSSFSLTVTSAQKNEMAVFLCASSYSSAETLYFGSGTRLTVL.

Only a few counts were recorded for this clone. The germline and genes are mouse ones. The sequence runs out 4 residues before the end of the CDR3; the remainder is reconstructed from the germline J gene. Additional DNA sequences in this sample encode the identical CDR3. The rearrangement uses TRBV5 and TRBJ2-5; TRBD2 matches at 12 bases. The CDR3 has 16 residues. Germline loops: CDR1 LGHNA, CDR2 YNLKQL (reference sequence). Germline trimming cut 1 base from V and 3 bases from J; bases unmatched to any gene: 2. The CDR3 region is CASSQGTGGVQDTQYF. Partial CDR3 DNA: TGTGCCAGCAGCCAAGGGACTGGGGGGGTTCAAGAC.

Of note for this clone: Gene names are mouse gene names. The CDR3 goes on 4 residues after the read ends, and that part is filled in from the germline J gene. The V and J genes are TRBV13-3 and TRBJ1-2; possible D gene TRBD1, 6 bases. V lost 2 bases and J 0 bases, leaving 8 bases between the germline ends. Germline-derived CDR1 and CDR2 are NNHDY and SYVADS. CDR3 length equals 14 residues. The sequenced CDR3 bases are TGTGCCAGCAGTGAGGGACACTCAAACTCC. Translating it yields CASSEGHSNS. The CDR3 in its entirety is CASSEGHSNSDYTF.

Turning to this clone: Germline and genes here are mouse. Sequencing ends 4 residues short of the CDR3 end; the germline J gene provides the rest. The J gene is TRBJ1-2, the V gene TRBV13-3; D is perhaps TRBD1 (5 bases). Trimming took off 5 bases at V and 2 bases at J, with 10 bases between the two ends. The CDR3 has 13 residues. Germline CDR1 NNHDY, CDR2 SYVADS. The sequenced part of the CDR3 DNA is TGTGCCAGCAGCCAGGGAAGGAACTCC. Its protein product is CASSQGRNS. The full CDR3 sequence reads CASSQGRNSDYTF.

Details on this clone: Gene names refer to mouse genes. The CDR3 end lies 4 residues beyond the end of the read and is filled in from the germline J gene. This rearrangement joins TRBV1 to TRBJ2-7, with TRBD2 matching over 11 bases. Germline V gene data show CDR1 as NSQYPW and CDR2 as LRSPGD (reference sequence). With V trimmed by 4 bases and J by 2 bases, 4 bases remained unmatched. This CDR3 region has 15 residues. CDR3 DNA (partial): TGCACCTGCAGTGAAGGGGACTGGGGGCCCTAT. The encoded protein is CTCSEGDWGPY. Given in full, the CDR3 is CTCSEGDWGPYEQYF.

This clone occurred a few times. The gene names here belong to mouse. The read terminates 4 residues ahead of where the CDR3 ends, so the germline J gene completes it. The chain joins TRBV19 to TRBJ2-7, with 7 bases identical to TRBD1. The CDR3 runs to 14 residues. V was pared by 5 bases and J by 3 bases, with 8 bases of the junction left unmatched. Germline loops: CDR1 FNHDT, CDR2 SITEND (reference sequence). CDR3 amino acids: CASRPGQRNYEQYF. Partial CDR3 DNA: TGTGCCAGCAGACCGGGACAGAGAAACTAT.